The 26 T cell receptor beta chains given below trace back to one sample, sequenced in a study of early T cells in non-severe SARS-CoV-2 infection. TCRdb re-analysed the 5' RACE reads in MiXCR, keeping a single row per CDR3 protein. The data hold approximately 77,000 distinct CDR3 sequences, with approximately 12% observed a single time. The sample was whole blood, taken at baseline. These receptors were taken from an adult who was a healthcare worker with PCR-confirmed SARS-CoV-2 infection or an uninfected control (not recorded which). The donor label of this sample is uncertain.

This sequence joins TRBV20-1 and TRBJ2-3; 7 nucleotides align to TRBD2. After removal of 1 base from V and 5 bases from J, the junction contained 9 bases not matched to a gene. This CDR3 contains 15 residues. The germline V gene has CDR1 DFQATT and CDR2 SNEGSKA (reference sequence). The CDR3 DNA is TGCAGTGCTAGAGTACGGGAGGTAATTCAAGATACGCAGTATTTT. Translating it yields CSARVREVIQDTQYF.

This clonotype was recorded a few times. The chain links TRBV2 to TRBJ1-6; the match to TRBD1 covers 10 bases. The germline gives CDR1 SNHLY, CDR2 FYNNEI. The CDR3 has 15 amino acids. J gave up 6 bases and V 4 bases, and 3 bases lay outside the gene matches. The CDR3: CASSARDRGNSPLHF. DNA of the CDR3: TGTGCCAGCAGTGCTCGGGACAGGGGTAATTCACCCCTCCACTTT.

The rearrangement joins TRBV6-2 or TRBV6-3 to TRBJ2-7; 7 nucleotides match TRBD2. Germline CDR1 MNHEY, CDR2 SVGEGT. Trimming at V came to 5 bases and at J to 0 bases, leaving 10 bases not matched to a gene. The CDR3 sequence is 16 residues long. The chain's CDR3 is CASSETQRTSSYEQYF. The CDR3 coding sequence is TGTGCCAGCAGTGAGACCCAGCGGACTAGCTCCTACGAGCAGTACTTC.

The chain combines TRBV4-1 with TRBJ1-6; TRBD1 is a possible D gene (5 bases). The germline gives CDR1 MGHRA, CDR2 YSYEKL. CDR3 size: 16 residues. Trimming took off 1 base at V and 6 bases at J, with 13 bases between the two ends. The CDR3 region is CASSQGAGTSNSPLHF. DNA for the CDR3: TGCGCCAGCAGCCAAGGGGCCGGGACCAGTAATTCACCCCTCCACTTT.

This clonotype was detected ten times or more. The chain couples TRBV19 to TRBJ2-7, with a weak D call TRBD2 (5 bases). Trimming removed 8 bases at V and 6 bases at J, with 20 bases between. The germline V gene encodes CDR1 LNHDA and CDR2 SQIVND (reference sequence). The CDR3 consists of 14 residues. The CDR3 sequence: CASLSDVEGCEQYF. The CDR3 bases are TGTGCCAGTCTTTCCGATGTAGAGGGTTGCGAGCAGTACTTC.

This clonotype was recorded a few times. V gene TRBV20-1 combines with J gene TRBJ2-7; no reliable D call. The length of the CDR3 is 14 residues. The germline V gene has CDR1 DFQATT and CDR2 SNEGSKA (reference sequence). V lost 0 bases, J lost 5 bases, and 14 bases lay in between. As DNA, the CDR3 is TGCAGTGCTAGAGAGGGGTCGAGTGTCCACGAGCAGTACTTC. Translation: CSAREGSSVHEQYF.

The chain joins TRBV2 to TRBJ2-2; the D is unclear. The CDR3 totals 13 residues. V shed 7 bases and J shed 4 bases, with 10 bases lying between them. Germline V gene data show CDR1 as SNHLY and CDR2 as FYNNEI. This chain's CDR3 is CASMARSTGELFF. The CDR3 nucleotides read TGTGCCAGCATGGCGCGGAGCACCGGGGAGCTGTTTTTT.

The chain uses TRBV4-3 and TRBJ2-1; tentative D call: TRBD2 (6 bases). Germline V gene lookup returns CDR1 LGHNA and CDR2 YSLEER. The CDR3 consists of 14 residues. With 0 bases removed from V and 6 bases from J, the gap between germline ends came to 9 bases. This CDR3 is CASSQEWRGNEQFF. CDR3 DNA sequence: TGCGCCAGCAGCCAAGAGTGGCGGGGCAATGAGCAGTTCTTC.

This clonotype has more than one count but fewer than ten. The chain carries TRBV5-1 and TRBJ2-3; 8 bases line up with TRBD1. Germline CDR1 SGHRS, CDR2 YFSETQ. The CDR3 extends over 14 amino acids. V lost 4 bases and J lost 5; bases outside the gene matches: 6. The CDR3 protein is CASSLQGAEDTQYF. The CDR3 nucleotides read TGCGCCAGCAGCCTGCAGGGGGCAGAAGATACGCAGTATTTT.

The CDR3 coding sequence is TGCGCCAGCAGCTTCAATACACCAGATTACGAGCAGTACTTC. This translates into CASSFNTPDYEQYF. The rearrangement links TRBV5-1 to TRBJ2-7; D remains unclear. V gave up 2 bases and J gave up 4 bases, with 13 bases separating them. The CDR3 length is 14 residues. Germline V CDR1 and CDR2: SGHRS, YFSETQ. The complete variable domain, with remaining parts taken from reference TRBV5-1 and TRBJ2-7, reads KAGVTQTPRYLIKTRGQQVTLSCSPISGHRSVSWYQQTPGQGLQFLFEYFSETQRNKGNFPGRFSGRQFSNSRSEMNVSTLELGDSALYLCASSFNTPDYEQYFGPGTRLTVT.

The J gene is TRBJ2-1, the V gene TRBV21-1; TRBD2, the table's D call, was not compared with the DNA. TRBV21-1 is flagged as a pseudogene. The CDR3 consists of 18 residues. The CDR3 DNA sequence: TGTGCCAGCAGCAAAAAAATTCCGGGACTAGCGCCCTACAATGAGCAGTTCTTC. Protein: CASSKKIPGLAPYNEQFF.

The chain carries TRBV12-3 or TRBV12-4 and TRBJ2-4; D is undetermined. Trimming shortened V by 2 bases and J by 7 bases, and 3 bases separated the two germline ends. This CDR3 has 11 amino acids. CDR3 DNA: TGTGCCAGCAGTTTAACTAACATTCAGTACTTC. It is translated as CASSLTNIQYF.

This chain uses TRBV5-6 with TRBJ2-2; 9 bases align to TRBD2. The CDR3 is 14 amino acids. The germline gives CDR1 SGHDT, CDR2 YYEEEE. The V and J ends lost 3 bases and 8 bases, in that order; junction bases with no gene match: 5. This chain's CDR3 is CASSSLAGPGELFF. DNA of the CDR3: TGTGCCAGCAGCTCCCTAGCGGGACCAGGGGAGCTGTTTTTT.

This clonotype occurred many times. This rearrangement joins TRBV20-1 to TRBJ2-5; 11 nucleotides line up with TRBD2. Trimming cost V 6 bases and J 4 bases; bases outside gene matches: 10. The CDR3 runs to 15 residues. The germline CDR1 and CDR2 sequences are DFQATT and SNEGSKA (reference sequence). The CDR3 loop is CSAEKTSGTLETQYF. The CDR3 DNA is TGCAGTGCGGAAAAGACTAGCGGGACATTAGAGACCCAGTACTTC.

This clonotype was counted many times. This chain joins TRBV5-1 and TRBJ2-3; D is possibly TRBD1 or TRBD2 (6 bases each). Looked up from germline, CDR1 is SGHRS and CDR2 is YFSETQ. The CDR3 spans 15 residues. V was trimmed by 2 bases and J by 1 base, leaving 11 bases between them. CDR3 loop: CASSLEGGRTDTQYF. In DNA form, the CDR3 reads TGCGCCAGCAGCTTAGAGGGGGGCCGCACAGATACGCAGTATTTT.

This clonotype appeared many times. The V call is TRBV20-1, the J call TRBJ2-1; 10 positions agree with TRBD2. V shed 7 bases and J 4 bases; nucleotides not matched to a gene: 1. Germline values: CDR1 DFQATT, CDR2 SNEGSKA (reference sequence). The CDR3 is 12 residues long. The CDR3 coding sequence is TGCAGTGTAGCGGGGGGTTACAATGAGCAGTTCTTC. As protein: CSVAGGYNEQFF.

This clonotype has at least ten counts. The CDR3 sequence: CASSPRGGNTGELFF. The CDR3 DNA reads as TGTGCCAGCAGCCCCCGGGGGGGCAACACCGGGGAGCTGTTTTTT. The J gene is TRBJ2-2, the V gene TRBV3-1; 8 positions agree with TRBD2. The CDR3 is 15 residues long. V was pared by 4 bases and J by 2 bases, with 3 bases of the junction left unmatched. Germline V lookup: CDR1 LGHDT, CDR2 YNNKEL (reference sequence).

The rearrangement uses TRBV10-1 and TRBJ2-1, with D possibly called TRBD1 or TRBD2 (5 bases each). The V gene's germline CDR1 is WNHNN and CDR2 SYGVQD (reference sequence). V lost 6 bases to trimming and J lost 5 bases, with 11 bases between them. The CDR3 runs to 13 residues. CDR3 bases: TGCGCCAGCAGCGGGACGCAAAACAATGAGCAGTTCTTC. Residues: CASSGTQNNEQFF.

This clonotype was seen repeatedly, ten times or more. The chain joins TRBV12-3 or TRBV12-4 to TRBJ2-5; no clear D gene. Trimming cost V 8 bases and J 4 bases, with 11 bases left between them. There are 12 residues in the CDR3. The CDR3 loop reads CASGRTGETQYF. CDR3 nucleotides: TGTGCCAGCGGCCGAACGGGAGAGACCCAGTACTTC.

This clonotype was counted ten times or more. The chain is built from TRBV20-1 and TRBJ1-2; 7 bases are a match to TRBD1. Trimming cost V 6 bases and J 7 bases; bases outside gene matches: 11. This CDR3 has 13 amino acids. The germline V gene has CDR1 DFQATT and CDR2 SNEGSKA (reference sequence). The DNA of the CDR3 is TGCAGTGCAACTCTTACAGGGGACGGTGGCTACACCTTC. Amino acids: CSATLTGDGGYTF.

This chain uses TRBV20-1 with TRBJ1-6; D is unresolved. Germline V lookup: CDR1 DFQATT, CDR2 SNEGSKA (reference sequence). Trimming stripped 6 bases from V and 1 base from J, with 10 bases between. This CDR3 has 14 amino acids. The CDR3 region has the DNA TGCAGTGCAAAGTTGGCATCCTATAATTCACCCCTCCACTTT. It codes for CSAKLASYNSPLHF.

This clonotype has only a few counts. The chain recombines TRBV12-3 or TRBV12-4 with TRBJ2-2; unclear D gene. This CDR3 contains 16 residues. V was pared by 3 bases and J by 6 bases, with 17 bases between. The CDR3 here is CASSFDPSRRSGELFF. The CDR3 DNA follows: TGTGCCAGCAGTTTTGATCCCTCGAGGCGGTCCGGGGAGCTGTTTTTT.

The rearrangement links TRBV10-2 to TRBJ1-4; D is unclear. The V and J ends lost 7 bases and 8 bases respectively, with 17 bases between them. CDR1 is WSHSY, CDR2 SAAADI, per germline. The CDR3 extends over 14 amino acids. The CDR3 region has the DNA TGCGCCAGCACCTCCACCGGCAGAAACGAAAAACTGTTTTTT. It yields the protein CASTSTGRNEKLFF.

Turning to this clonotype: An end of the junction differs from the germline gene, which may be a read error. Written as DNA, the CDR3 is TGTGCCAGCAGCTTAGCGGGGGGGCGTACCGGGGAGCTGTTTTTT. It yields the protein CASSLAGGRTGELFF. The chain recombines TRBV12-3 or TRBV12-4 with TRBJ2-2, with 11 nucleotides matching TRBD2. The length of the CDR3 is 15 residues.

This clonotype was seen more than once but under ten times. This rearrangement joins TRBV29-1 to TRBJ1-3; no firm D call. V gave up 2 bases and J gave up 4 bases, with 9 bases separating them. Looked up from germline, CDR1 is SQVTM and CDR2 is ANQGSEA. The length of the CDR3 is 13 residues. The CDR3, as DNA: TGCAGCGTTGAATCCGGCGTCGGAAACACCATATATTTT. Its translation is CSVESGVGNTIYF.

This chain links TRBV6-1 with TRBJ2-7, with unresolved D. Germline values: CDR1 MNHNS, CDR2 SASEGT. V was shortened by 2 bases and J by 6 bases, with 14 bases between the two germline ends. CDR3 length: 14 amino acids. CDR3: CASSEQAFLLEQYF. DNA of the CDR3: TGTGCCAGCAGTGAACAGGCTTTTCTCCTCGAGCAGTACTTC.